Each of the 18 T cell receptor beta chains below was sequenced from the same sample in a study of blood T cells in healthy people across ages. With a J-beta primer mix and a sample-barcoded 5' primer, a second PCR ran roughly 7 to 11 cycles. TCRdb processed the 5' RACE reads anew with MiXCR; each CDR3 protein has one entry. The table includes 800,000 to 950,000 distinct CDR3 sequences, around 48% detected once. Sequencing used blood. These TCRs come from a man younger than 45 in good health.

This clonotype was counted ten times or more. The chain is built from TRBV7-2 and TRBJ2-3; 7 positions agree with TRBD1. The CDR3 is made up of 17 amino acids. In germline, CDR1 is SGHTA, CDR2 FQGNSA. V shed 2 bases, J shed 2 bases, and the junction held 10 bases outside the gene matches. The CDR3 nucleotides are TGTGCCAGCAGCTTAAGATCAGGCAGGGGGTACACAGATACGCAGTATTTT. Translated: CASSLRSGRGYTDTQYF.

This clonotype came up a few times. In nucleotides, the CDR3 is TGTGCCAGCAGTAGACAGGACCTTTATGGCTACACCTTC. Translated: CASSRQDLYGYTF. The V call is TRBV25-1, the J call TRBJ1-2; D possibly corresponds to TRBD1 (6 bases). Trimming cost V 5 bases and J 5 bases, with 12 bases left between them. Germline CDR1 reads MGHDK; CDR2 reads SYGVNS. The CDR3 extends over 13 amino acids.

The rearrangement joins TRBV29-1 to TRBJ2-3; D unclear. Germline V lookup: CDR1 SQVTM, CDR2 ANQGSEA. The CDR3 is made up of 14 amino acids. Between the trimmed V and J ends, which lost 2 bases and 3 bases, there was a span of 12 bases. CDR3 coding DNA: TGCAGCGTTGAACTTTCCCACGGGACAGATACGCAGTATTTT. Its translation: CSVELSHGTDTQYF.

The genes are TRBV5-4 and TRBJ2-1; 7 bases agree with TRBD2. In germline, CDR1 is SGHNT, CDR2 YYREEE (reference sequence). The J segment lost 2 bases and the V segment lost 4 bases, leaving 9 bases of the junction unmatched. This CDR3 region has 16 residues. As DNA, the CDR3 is TGTGCCAGCAGCCAAGGACTAGGGGACCCCTACAATGAGCAGTTCTTC. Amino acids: CASSQGLGDPYNEQFF.

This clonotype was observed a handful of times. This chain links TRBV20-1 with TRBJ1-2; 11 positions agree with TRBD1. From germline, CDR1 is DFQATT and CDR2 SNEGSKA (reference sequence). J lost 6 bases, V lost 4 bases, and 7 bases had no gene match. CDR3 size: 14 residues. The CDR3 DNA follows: TGCAGTGCTATTTCCCGGACAGGGGGCGATGGCTACACCTTC. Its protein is CSAISRTGGDGYTF.

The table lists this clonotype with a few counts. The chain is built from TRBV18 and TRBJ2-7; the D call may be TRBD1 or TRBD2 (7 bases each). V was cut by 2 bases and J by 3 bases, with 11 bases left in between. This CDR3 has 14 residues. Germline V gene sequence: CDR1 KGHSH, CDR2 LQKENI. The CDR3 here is CASSPTGEGYEQYF. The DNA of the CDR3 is TGTGCCAGCTCACCAACAGGGGAGGGCTACGAGCAGTACTTC.

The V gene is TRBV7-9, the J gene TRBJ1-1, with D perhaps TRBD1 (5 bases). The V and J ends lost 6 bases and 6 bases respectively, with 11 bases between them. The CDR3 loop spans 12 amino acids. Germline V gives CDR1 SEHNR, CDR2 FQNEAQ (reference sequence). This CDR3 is CASRPTGAEAFF. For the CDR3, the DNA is TGTGCCAGCAGGCCTACAGGAGCTGAAGCTTTCTTT.

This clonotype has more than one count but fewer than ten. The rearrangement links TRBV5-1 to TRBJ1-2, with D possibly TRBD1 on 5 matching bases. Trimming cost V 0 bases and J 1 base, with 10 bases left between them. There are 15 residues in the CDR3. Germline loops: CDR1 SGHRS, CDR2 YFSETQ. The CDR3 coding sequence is TGCGCCAGCAGCTTGGAGGCAGGGATTAACTATGGCTACACCTTC. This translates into CASSLEAGINYGYTF.

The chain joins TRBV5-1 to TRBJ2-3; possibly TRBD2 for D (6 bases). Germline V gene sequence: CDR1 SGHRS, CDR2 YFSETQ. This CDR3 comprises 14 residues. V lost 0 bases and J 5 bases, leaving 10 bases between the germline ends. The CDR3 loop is CASSLVRDLDTQYF. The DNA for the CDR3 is TGCGCCAGCAGCTTGGTGCGGGATCTAGATACGCAGTATTTT.

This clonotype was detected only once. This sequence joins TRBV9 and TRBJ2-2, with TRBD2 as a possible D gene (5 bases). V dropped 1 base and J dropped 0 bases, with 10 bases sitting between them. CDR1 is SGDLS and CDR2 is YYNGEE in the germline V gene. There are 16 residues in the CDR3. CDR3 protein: CASSVWGASNTGELFF. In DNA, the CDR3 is TGTGCCAGCAGCGTATGGGGAGCCTCGAACACCGGGGAGCTGTTTTTT.

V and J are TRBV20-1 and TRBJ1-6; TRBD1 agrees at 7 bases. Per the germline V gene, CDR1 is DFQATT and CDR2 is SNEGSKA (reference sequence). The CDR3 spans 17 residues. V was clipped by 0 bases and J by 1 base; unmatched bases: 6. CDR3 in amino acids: CSARDIRRGSYNSPLHF. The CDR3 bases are TGCAGTGCTAGAGATATACGCAGGGGGTCCTATAATTCACCCCTCCACTTT.

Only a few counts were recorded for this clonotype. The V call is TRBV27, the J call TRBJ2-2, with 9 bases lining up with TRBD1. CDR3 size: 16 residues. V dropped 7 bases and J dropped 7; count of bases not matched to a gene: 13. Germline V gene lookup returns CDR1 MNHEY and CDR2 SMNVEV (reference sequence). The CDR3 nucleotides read TGTGCCAGCACCAATGTAGAGACAGGGGGTCTCGGGGAGCTGTTTTTT. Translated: CASTNVETGGLGELFF.

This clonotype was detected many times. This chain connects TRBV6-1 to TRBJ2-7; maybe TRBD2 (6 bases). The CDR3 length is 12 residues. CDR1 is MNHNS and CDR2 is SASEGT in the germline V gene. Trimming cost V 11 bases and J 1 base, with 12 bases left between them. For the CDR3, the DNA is TGTGCCTGCGGGGTGGGTTCCTACGAGCAGTACTTC. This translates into CACGVGSYEQYF.

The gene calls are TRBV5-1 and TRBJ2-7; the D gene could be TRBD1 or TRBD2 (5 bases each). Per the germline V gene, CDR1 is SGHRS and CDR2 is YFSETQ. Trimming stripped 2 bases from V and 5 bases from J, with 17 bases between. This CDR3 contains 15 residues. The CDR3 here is CASSFGPGRSDEQYF. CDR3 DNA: TGCGCCAGCAGCTTCGGACCGGGACGGAGCGACGAGCAGTACTTC.

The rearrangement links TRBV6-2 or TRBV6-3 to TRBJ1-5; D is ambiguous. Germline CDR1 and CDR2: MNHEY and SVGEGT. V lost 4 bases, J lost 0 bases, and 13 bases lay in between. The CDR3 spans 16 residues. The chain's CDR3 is CASSLASTYSNQPQHF. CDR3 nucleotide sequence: TGTGCCAGCAGTTTGGCGTCCACCTATAGCAATCAGCCCCAGCATTTT.

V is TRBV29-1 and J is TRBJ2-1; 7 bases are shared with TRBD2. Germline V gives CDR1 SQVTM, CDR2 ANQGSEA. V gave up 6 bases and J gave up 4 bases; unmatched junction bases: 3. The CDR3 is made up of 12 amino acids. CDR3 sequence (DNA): TGCAGCGTGGAGCGGGGTTACAATGAGCAGTTCTTC. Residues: CSVERGYNEQFF.

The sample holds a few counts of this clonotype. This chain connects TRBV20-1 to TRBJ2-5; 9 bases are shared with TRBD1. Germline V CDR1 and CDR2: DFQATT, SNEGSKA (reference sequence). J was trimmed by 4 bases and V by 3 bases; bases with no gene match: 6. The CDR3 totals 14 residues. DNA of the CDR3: TGCAGTGCTAGGCCGGGACAGGGACGAGAGACCCAGTACTTC. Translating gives CSARPGQGRETQYF.

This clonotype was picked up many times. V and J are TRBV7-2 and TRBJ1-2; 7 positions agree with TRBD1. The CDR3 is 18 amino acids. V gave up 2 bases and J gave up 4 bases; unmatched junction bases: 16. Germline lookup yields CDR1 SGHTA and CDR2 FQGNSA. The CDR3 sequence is CASSLFATGQASTYGYTF. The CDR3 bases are TGTGCCAGCAGCTTATTCGCGACAGGGCAAGCATCAACCTATGGCTACACCTTC. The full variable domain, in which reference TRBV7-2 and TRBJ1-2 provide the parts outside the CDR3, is GAGVSQSPSNKVTEKGKDVELRCDPISGHTALYWYRQSLGQGLEFLIYFQGNSAPDKSGLPSDRFSAERTGGSVSTLTIQRTQQEDSAVYLCASSLFATGQASTYGYTFGSGTRLTVV.